These 3 T cell receptor beta chains originate from one sample sequenced in a study of tumor-infiltrating lymphocytes in oesophageal squamous cell carcinoma. MiXCR, applied by TCRdb to the PCR reads, yields one record per CDR3 protein. The data contain about 10,000 distinct CDR3 sequences, under 70% of them singletons. The sample was esophageal tumor tissue. The receptors here all came from a female donor with esophageal squamous cell carcinoma.

As for this clonotype: The final CDR3 position lacks the conserved phenylalanine or tryptophan, pointing to a likely read error. Because the CDR3's place on the DNA is in doubt, the DNA is left out and the CDR3 is given as listed by TCRdb. The rearrangement links TRBV10-3 to TRBJ1-1; the table's D call, TRBD1, has no DNA check behind it. Germline V lookup: CDR1 ENHRY, CDR2 SYGVKD. The CDR3 numbers 17 amino acids, ends counted. The CDR3 spells CAISEAAGGIYEQYLGT.

This clonotype occurred many times. The chain carries TRBV2 and TRBJ1-2; TRBD1 aligns across 10 bases. The CDR3 has 16 residues. CDR1 is SNHLY, CDR2 FYNNEI, per germline. V trimming: 4 bases; J trimming: 0 bases; junction bases outside the gene matches: 5. CDR3 region: CASSGQGARANYGYTF. The CDR3 DNA reads as TGTGCCAGCAGTGGACAGGGGGCCCGAGCTAACTATGGCTACACCTTC.

The chain links TRBV12-3 or TRBV12-4 to TRBJ2-7, with TRBD1 identical over 8 bases. This CDR3 is 14 amino acids long. J lost 2 bases, V lost 6 bases, and 6 bases had no gene match. DNA of the CDR3: TGTGCCAGCAGCTCGACAGGGGTGACCTACGAGCAGTACTTC. Translation: CASSSTGVTYEQYF.